A selection of T cell receptor beta chains follows, all from one sample in a study of CD8 T cells in Susac syndrome. From the immunoSEQ multiplex PCR reads, TCRdb called clonotypes with MiXCR, one entry per CDR3 protein. The profile shows around 180,000 distinct CDR3 sequences, around 95% of them singletons. The sequencing sample was made of CD4+ T cells from PBMCs. The receptors here all came from a human donor with multiple sclerosis. Each CDR3 is given with its conserved first and last residue. D genes are given only for firm matches. Clone size is shown for a subset of rows, as once, few, many or a class of expanded clone.

clone size,D gene,V gene,J gene,CDR3 DNA,CDR3 protein
.,.,TRBV7-9,TRBJ2-1,TGTGCCAGCAGCTTTGACAATGAGCAGTTCTTC,CASSFDNEQFF
.,TRBD1,TRBV10-3,TRBJ2-5,TGTGCCATCAGTGAACAGGGGGAGACCCAGTACTTC,CAISEQGETQYF
.,TRBD1,TRBV5-4,TRBJ2-4,TGTGCCAGCAGTCCTCCCGGGACAGTTGGATCGAACATTCAGTACTTC,CASSPPGTVGSNIQYF
.,.,TRBV30,TRBJ1-2,TGTGCCTGGAGGGGCGGGTGGCCCGAATATGGCTACACCTTC,CAWRGGWPEYGYTF
.,.,TRBV7-9,TRBJ1-6,TGTGCCAGCAGCTTTCAGCAGGGAGGGGATTCACCCCTCCACTTT,CASSFQQGGDSPLHF
.,.,TRBV5-1,TRBJ1-1,TGCGCCAGCAGCTTGGTGGGAGAGAACACTGAAGCTTTCTTT,CASSLVGENTEAFF
.,.,TRBV6-5,TRBJ1-6,TGTGCCAGCAGTTACTCGATGGGGGGATGGAATTCACCCCTCCACTTT,CASSYSMGGWNSPLHF
.,TRBD2,TRBV28,TRBJ2-3,TGTGCCAGCAGCCGGACTAGCGGGGTAAATACGCAGTATTTT,CASSRTSGVNTQYF
.,.,TRBV6-5,TRBJ2-1,TGTGCCAGCAGGCGGGGGCCGTCCTACAATGAGCAGTTCTTC,CASRRGPSYNEQFF
.,.,TRBV6-2/TRBV6-3,TRBJ2-3,TGTGCCAGCAGTAACGCCGACGAGGCAGGGGCAGATACGCAGTATTTT,CASSNADEAGADTQYF
.,TRBD2,TRBV30,TRBJ2-7,TGTGCCTGGATGCGGACTAGCCACTCCGAGCAGTACTTC,CAWMRTSHSEQYF
once,TRBD1,TRBV29-1,TRBJ1-4,TGCAGCGCTACTAAAACACAGGGGGCTGCAACTAATGAAAAACTGTTTTTT,CSATKTQGAATNEKLFF
once,TRBD2,TRBV5-1,TRBJ2-2,TGCGCCAGCAGCCGCGCGACTAGCGGGGGCCTGAGGTTCGCCGGGGAGCTGTTTTTT,CASSRATSGGLRFAGELFF
once,.,TRBV15,TRBJ2-5,TGTGCCACCAGCAGAGATAGTGGTAGGAAAGAGACCCAGTACTTC,CATSRDSGRKETQYF
.,TRBD2,TRBV7-8,TRBJ2-7,TGTGCCAGCAGCCGACTAGCGGGGTTCCACGAGCAGTACTTC,CASSRLAGFHEQYF
.,.,TRBV30,TRBJ2-3,TGTGCGCATGGACACGAGAGGGTCGGTACGCAGTATTTT,CAHGHERVGTQYF
.,TRBD1,TRBV4-1,TRBJ2-7,TGCGCCAGCAGCCAAGAACCCGGACAGGGAAGGGGAGAGCAGTACTTC,CASSQEPGQGRGEQYF
.,.,TRBV12-3/TRBV12-4,TRBJ1-3,TGTGCCAGCAGTTTCGAGGGGAGCGCCATATATTTT,CASSFEGSAIYF
.,TRBD2,TRBV2,TRBJ2-7,TGTGCCAGCAGTTGGACTAGCGGGGTCTACGAGCAGTACTTC,CASSWTSGVYEQYF
.,.,TRBV30,TRBJ1-3,TGTGCCTGGAGTAACCGGATCGGAAACACCATATATTTT,CAWSNRIGNTIYF
few,TRBD1,TRBV28,TRBJ1-2,TGTGCCAGCAGTCCCGGGACAGGGGACTATGGCTACACCTTC,CASSPGTGDYGYTF
.,.,TRBV30,TRBJ1-5,TGTGCCTGGGGAGAGATGGGAAACAATCAGCCCCAGCATTTT,CAWGEMGNNQPQHF
.,.,TRBV7-2,TRBJ2-7,TGTGCCAGCAGCTTAGTTTACGGCTACGAGCAGTACTTC,CASSLVYGYEQYF
.,TRBD1,TRBV18,TRBJ2-7,TGTGCCAGCTCGCAGACAGGGTACGACGAGCAGTACTTC,CASSQTGYDEQYF
.,.,TRBV27,TRBJ2-5,TGTGCCAGCAGTTTAGCAGGTCTAGAGACCCAGTACTTC,CASSLAGLETQYF
.,.,TRBV6-5,TRBJ1-1,TGTGCCACCCGGTGGGGAACTGAAGCTTTCTTT,CATRWGTEAFF
.,.,TRBV7-6,TRBJ2-7,TGTGCCAGCAGACGCGGGCCCAGCAGCGAGCAGTACTTC,CASRRGPSSEQYF
once,.,TRBV6-1,TRBJ2-1,TGTGCCAGCAGTCCAATTTCGGGGGGCCAGCCGATAGGGAGGTCCTACAATGAGCAGTTCTTC,CASSPISGGQPIGRSYNEQFF
.,.,TRBV5-1,TRBJ2-5,TGCGCCAGCAGCGGGGCCAGTCAAGAGACCCAGTACTTC,CASSGASQETQYF
.,TRBD1,TRBV4-3,TRBJ2-6,TGCGCCAGCAGCCTGTTAGGACAGGGGATAGGGTCTGGGGCCAACGTCCTGACTTTC,CASSLLGQGIGSGANVLTF
.,.,TRBV4-1,TRBJ1-1,TGCGCCAGCAAGGGGGGACTGGAGAACACTGAAGCTTTCTTT,CASKGGLENTEAFF
.,TRBD1,TRBV30,TRBJ2-1,TGTGCCTGGACCATGACAGGGACCCGTTACAATGAGCAGTTCTTC,CAWTMTGTRYNEQFF
.,.,TRBV5-1,TRBJ2-1,TGCGCCAGCAGTTCGACAAGCTACTACAATGAGCAGTTCTTC,CASSSTSYYNEQFF
.,TRBD1,TRBV11-2,TRBJ2-1,TGTGCCAGCACACGCGGACAGGAATCCAATGAGCAGTTCTTC,CASTRGQESNEQFF
.,TRBD2,TRBV20-1,TRBJ2-7,TGCAGTGCCCAGGGACGCGGGGGGGAAGAGCAGTACTTC,CSAQGRGGEEQYF
.,.,TRBV11-2,TRBJ1-5,TGTGCCAGCAGCTTAGGCCAGGCCGGGGGCGCGGGATGGGGCAATCAGCCCCAGCATTTT,CASSLGQAGGAGWGNQPQHF
.,TRBD2,TRBV7-9,TRBJ2-3,TGTGCCAGCAGCTATGTGGCGACTAGCGGGGGGGCCCGGGATACGCAGTATTTT,CASSYVATSGGARDTQYF
once,TRBD1,TRBV28,TRBJ1-2,TGTGCCAGCCTGGGACAGAGCTATGGCTACACCTTC,CASLGQSYGYTF
.,TRBD2,TRBV5-1,TRBJ2-3,TGCGCCAGCAGCATTGCGGGGGACCGCACAGATACGCAGTATTTT,CASSIAGDRTDTQYF
.,.,TRBV7-2,TRBJ2-1,TGTGCCAGCAGCTTAGATCAGGCGGGGACTTACAATGAGCAGTTCTTC,CASSLDQAGTYNEQFF
.,.,TRBV2,TRBJ2-7,TGTGCCAGCAGCTTGGAAAAGGGGACCTACGAGCAGTACTTC,CASSLEKGTYEQYF
.,.,TRBV30,TRBJ1-2,TGTGCCTGGAGTGTACCCCCCGGCACTAACTATGGCTACACCTTC,CAWSVPPGTNYGYTF